The 19 T cell receptor beta chains listed next were all sequenced from one sample in a study of neurological immune-mediated disorders. Each CDR3 protein gets one entry after TCRdb re-called the 5' RACE reads with MiXCR. The sample lists about 62,000 distinct CDR3 sequences, around 3.8% occurring once. Sequencing was done on a sample of PBMCs. The receptor set was obtained from a woman in her fifties or sixties with multiple sclerosis.

This clonotype was recorded many times. The chain couples TRBV24-1 to TRBJ1-1; 9 bases line up with TRBD1. V dropped 7 bases and J dropped 1; count of bases not matched to a gene: 6. The germline V gene encodes CDR1 KGHDR and CDR2 SFDVKD. The CDR3 has 15 residues. CDR3 region: CATSGKGQGNTEAFF. The CDR3 DNA sequence: TGTGCCACCAGCGGTAAGGGACAGGGGAACACTGAAGCTTTCTTT.

This clonotype was observed at least ten times. J is TRBJ2-7 and V is TRBV7-9; 11 bases are a match to TRBD1. The CDR3 is made up of 13 amino acids. From germline, CDR1 is SEHNR and CDR2 FQNEAQ (reference sequence). J lost 6 bases, V lost 5 bases, and 3 bases had no gene match. CDR3 bases: TGTGCCAGCAGCCGGACAGGGGGCCTCGAGCAGTACTTC. Its translation is CASSRTGGLEQYF.

This clonotype has at least ten counts. The rearrangement joins TRBV6-2 or TRBV6-3 to TRBJ2-4; 8 positions agree with TRBD1. CDR1 and CDR2 (germline): MNHEY, SVGEGT. After removal of 4 bases from V and 2 bases from J, the junction contained 10 bases not matched to a gene. The CDR3 length is 17 residues. Here the CDR3 DNA reads TGTGCCAGCAGTTTCCTCGGACAGGGTGGGCCCAAAAACATTCAGTACTTC. It is translated as CASSFLGQGGPKNIQYF.

At least ten counts were recorded for this clonotype. The rearrangement uses TRBV20-1 and TRBJ2-1, with unresolved D. CDR1 is DFQATT and CDR2 is SNEGSKA in the germline V gene (reference sequence). The length of the CDR3 is 13 residues. V lost 0 bases, J lost 4 bases, and 7 bases lay in between. CDR3 sequence (DNA): TGCAGTGCTAGAGATTCGTGGTACAATGAGCAGTTCTTC. Protein sequence: CSARDSWYNEQFF.

In this sample, this clonotype turned up many times. Germline is not matched at one junction end, which may reflect a read error. The chain carries TRBV6-2 or TRBV6-3 and TRBJ1-5, with D unclear. This CDR3 comprises 12 residues. Germline V lookup: CDR1 MNHEY, CDR2 SVGEGT. The CDR3 protein is CASSFSNQPQNF. The CDR3 DNA reads as TGTGCCAGCAGTTTCTCCAATCAGCCCCAGAATTTT.

This clonotype was picked up many times. The chain is built from TRBV10-3 and TRBJ2-5; TRBD1 matches 10 bases. The CDR3 is 14 residues long. J lost 4 bases, V lost 4 bases, and 3 bases had no gene match. Germline CDR1 ENHRY, CDR2 SYGVKD. The CDR3 protein is CAISGDRGRETQYF. CDR3 nucleotides: TGTGCCATCAGTGGGGACAGGGGACGAGAGACCCAGTACTTC.

In its sample, this clonotype was seen many times. J is TRBJ1-2 and V is TRBV18; D is undetermined. The CDR3 covers 14 residues. Germline CDR1 reads KGHSH; CDR2 reads LQKENI. The V end was cut by 3 bases, the J end by 4 bases, with 12 bases between. As DNA, the CDR3 is TGTGCCAGCTCACCGCGCGAGCCCTCCTATGGCTACACCTTC. Encoded protein: CASSPREPSYGYTF.

This clonotype occurred a few times. The chain links TRBV25-1 to TRBJ2-7, with D unclear. The CDR3 has 11 amino acids. The germline V and J ends were trimmed by 5 bases and 6 bases, with 8 bases remaining between them. Germline V lookup: CDR1 MGHDK, CDR2 SYGVNS. As DNA, the CDR3 is TGTGCCAGCAGTTCTAGGAGCGAGCAGTACTTC. Protein: CASSSRSEQYF.

Ten or more counts support this clonotype. The rearrangement joins TRBV15 to TRBJ2-3, with no clear D. V lost 0 bases, J lost 2 bases, and 9 bases lay in between. Per the germline V gene, CDR1 is LNHNV and CDR2 is YYDKDF (reference sequence). The CDR3 runs to 15 residues. The CDR3 DNA reads as TGTGCCACCAGCAGAGATCCCACAGCCACAGATACGCAGTATTTT. This gives the protein CATSRDPTATDTQYF. Filled out from reference TRBV15 and TRBJ2-3, the complete variable domain reads DAMVIQNPRYQVTQFGKPVTLSCSQTLNHNVMYWYQQKSSQAPKLLFHYYDKDFNNEADTPDNFQSRRPNTSFCFLDIRSPGLGDTAMYLCATSRDPTATDTQYFGPGTRLTVL.

Many counts were recorded for this clonotype. The rearrangement joins TRBV12-3 or TRBV12-4 to TRBJ1-3; D is perhaps TRBD1 (5 bases). The CDR3 consists of 14 residues. Trimming removed 3 bases at V and 2 bases at J, with 8 bases between. In nucleotides, the CDR3 is TGTGCCAGCAGTTTCAGGGCGGCTGGAAACACCATATATTTT. It specifies CASSFRAAGNTIYF.

The chain recombines TRBV6-5 with TRBJ2-7; weak D call: TRBD2 (6 bases). Germline V gives CDR1 MNHEY, CDR2 SVGAGI. The CDR3 has 17 amino acids. V was pared by 2 bases and J by 3 bases, with 20 bases between. The CDR3 DNA is TGTGCCAGCAGTTACCTTCCTTTGGGCGGGGCGGGCTACGAGCAGTACTTC. Translated: CASSYLPLGGAGYEQYF.

This clonotype came up many times. V and J are TRBV29-1 and TRBJ1-1, with TRBD1 matching 10 bases. There are 14 residues in the CDR3. In germline, CDR1 is SQVTM, CDR2 ANQGSEA. After removal of 6 bases from V and 4 bases from J, the junction contained 8 bases not matched to a gene. The CDR3 DNA is TGCAGCGTCGGGACAGGGGATTGGGGCACTGAAGCTTTCTTT. Residues: CSVGTGDWGTEAFF. Filled out from reference TRBV29-1 and TRBJ1-1, the complete variable domain reads SAVISQKPSRDICQRGTSLTIQCQVDSQVTMMFWYRQQPGQSLTLIATANQGSEATYESGFVIDKFPISRPNLTFSTLTVSNMSPEDSSIYLCSVGTGDWGTEAFFGQGTRLTVV.

This clonotype came up many times. The CDR3 region is CASSPRTVTNTGELFF. The CDR3 bases are TGCGCCAGCAGCCCGCGGACAGTTACGAACACCGGGGAGCTGTTTTTT. The chain uses TRBV4-3 and TRBJ2-2; weak D call: TRBD1 (6 bases). Germline V gene lookup returns CDR1 LGHNA and CDR2 YSLEER. Trimming cost V 4 bases and J 0 bases, with 12 bases left between them. The CDR3 runs to 16 residues.

This clonotype was observed at least ten times. The chain combines TRBV9 with TRBJ1-4, with 8 bases aligning to TRBD1. Germline CDR1 is SGDLS and CDR2 is YYNGEE. The CDR3 spans 14 residues. J was trimmed by 8 bases and V by 2 bases; bases with no gene match: 5. The CDR3 loop reads CASSVDRGREKLFF. The CDR3 region has the DNA TGTGCCAGCAGCGTCGACAGGGGTCGAGAAAAACTGTTTTTT.

This clonotype was counted ten times or more. The V call is TRBV20-1, the J call TRBJ1-3, with D hard to call. Germline loops: CDR1 DFQATT, CDR2 SNEGSKA (reference sequence). This CDR3 has 15 amino acids. V lost 0 bases and J 2 bases, leaving 11 bases between the germline ends. CDR3 loop: CSARDAGKAGNTIYF. CDR3 DNA: TGCAGTGCTAGAGATGCTGGGAAGGCTGGAAACACCATATATTTT.

The gene calls are TRBV18 and TRBJ1-4, with D unclear. CDR3 length: 16 amino acids. The V end was cut by 2 bases, the J end by 4 bases, with 14 bases between. Germline V CDR1 and CDR2: KGHSH, LQKENI. The CDR3 DNA sequence: TGTGCCAGCTCACCAGTAGGGCGACCAAATAATGAAAAACTGTTTTTT. Protein product: CASSPVGRPNNEKLFF. Full variable domain (outside the CDR3, taken from reference TRBV18 and TRBJ1-4): NAGVMQNPRHLVRRRGQEARLRCSPMKGHSHVYWYRQLPEEGLKFMVYLQKENIIDESGMPKERFSAEFPKEGPSILRIQQVVRGDSAAYFCASSPVGRPNNEKLFFGSGTQLSVL.

The chain has TRBV6-1 and TRBJ1-5, with TRBD1 matching over 7 bases. V lost 1 base to trimming and J lost 2 bases; unmatched junction nucleotides: 2. The CDR3 length is 15 residues. Germline lookup yields CDR1 MNHNS and CDR2 SASEGT. CDR3 sequence reads: CASSEGGGGNQPQHF. DNA for the CDR3: TGTGCCAGCAGTGAAGGAGGGGGCGGCAATCAGCCCCAGCATTTT.

Only a few counts were recorded for this clonotype. V is TRBV30 and J is TRBJ1-1, with D unclear. This CDR3 has 13 amino acids. Trimming took 3 bases from V and 0 from J, leaving 8 bases between them. Germline values: CDR1 GTSNPN, CDR2 SVGIG (reference sequence). This CDR3 reads CAWSEGLNTEAFF. CDR3 DNA: TGTGCCTGGAGCGAAGGTTTGAACACTGAAGCTTTCTTT.

In its sample, this clonotype was seen many times. The genes are TRBV7-8 and TRBJ2-7; no firm D call. Germline V gene data show CDR1 as SGHVS and CDR2 as FQNEAQ. This CDR3 comprises 13 residues. The V end was cut by 1 base, the J end by 5 bases, with 9 bases between. The CDR3 region is CASSLERRNEQYF. The CDR3 DNA reads TGTGCCAGCAGCTTAGAAAGGCGGAACGAGCAGTACTTC.